Below are 7 T cell receptor beta chains sequenced from a single sample in a study of metastatic and nonmetastatic thyroid tumors. With MiXCR, TCRdb called clones anew from the PCR reads. This repertoire shows over 30,000 clones, under 40% found once; its top ten account for about 16%. Nobody among the patients had been given any treatment before thyroid surgery. The material sequenced was tumor tissue. Source of these receptors: a female donor with papillary thyroid cancer or a benign thyroid nodule (not recorded which). Some clones in this sample may be carry-over from other donors' samples.

In this sample, this clone turned up once. The genes are TRBV20-1 and TRBJ1-5; 8 bases map to TRBD1. V was pared by 3 bases and J by 6 bases, with 13 bases of the junction left unmatched. Germline CDR1 and CDR2: DFQATT and SNEGSKA (reference sequence). This CDR3 is 16 amino acids long. The CDR3 DNA reads TGCAGTGCTAGGAGGCAGGGGGCAATGTGTGGTCAGCCCCAGCATTTT. Translating gives CSARRQGAMCGQPQHF.

This clone was counted between two and nine times. The rearrangement joins TRBV10-3 to TRBJ2-1; the D gene is possibly TRBD1 (7 bases). CDR1 is ENHRY, CDR2 SYGVKD, per germline. V lost 0 bases to trimming and J lost 2 bases, with 14 bases between them. This CDR3 region has 17 residues. The CDR3 DNA reads as TGTGCCATCAGTGAGTCGACTCAGGGGGGAACCTACAATGAGCAGTTCTTC. Translated: CAISESTQGGTYNEQFF.

This clone was detected a few times. It may be a read error: a sequence one base away is much more abundant. The CDR3 DNA is TGTGCCAGCAGCACGGATCCAGGGGGCAGGGAGCAGTTCTTC. Encoded protein: CASSTDPGGREQFF. This chain links TRBV6-1 with TRBJ2-1, with TRBD1 matching 8 bases. Per the germline V gene, CDR1 is MNHNS and CDR2 is SASEGT. The CDR3 consists of 14 residues. Trimming cost V 6 bases and J 10 bases; bases outside gene matches: 11.

DNA of the CDR3: TGCAGTGCTAGACCGGGGGCGAGGTACGACAATGAGCAGTTCTTC. It specifies CSARPGARYDNEQFF. This chain joins TRBV20-1 and TRBJ2-1; D could derive from TRBD1 or TRBD2 (6 bases each). Trimming pared 2 bases from V and 5 bases from J, leaving 16 bases between. Germline loops: CDR1 DFQATT, CDR2 SNEGSKA (reference sequence). The CDR3 has 15 residues.

This chain connects TRBV28 to TRBJ2-3, with D perhaps matching TRBD2 (6 bases). This CDR3 is 17 amino acids long. Germline CDR1 is MDHEN and CDR2 is SYDVKM. The V end lost 1 base, the J end lost 4 bases, and 18 bases lay between the germline ends. The CDR3 DNA follows: TGTGCCAGCAGTTTATCCGGTTTCGGGGGTGGGTCAGATACGCAGTATTTT. Protein sequence: CASSLSGFGGGSDTQYF.

This clone showed up just a few times. The chain carries TRBV6-1 and TRBJ1-3, with a weak D call TRBD1 (5 bases). Trimming left V 5 bases short and J 7 bases short, with 18 bases between. Looked up from germline, CDR1 is MNHNS and CDR2 is SASEGT. This CDR3 spans 15 amino acids. CDR3 region: CASSLTGAGGNTIYF. The DNA for the CDR3 is TGTGCCAGCAGTCTCACCGGGGCCGGTGGGAACACCATATATTTT.

The gene calls are TRBV6-1 and TRBJ1-1; tentative D call: TRBD1 (6 bases). CDR3 length equals 15 residues. V lost 5 bases to trimming and J lost 0 bases, with 13 bases between them. Germline V gene sequence: CDR1 MNHNS, CDR2 SASEGT. The CDR3 here is CASSRYGTLNTEAFF. The DNA for the CDR3 is TGTGCCAGCAGTCGATACGGGACATTGAACACTGAAGCTTTCTTT.